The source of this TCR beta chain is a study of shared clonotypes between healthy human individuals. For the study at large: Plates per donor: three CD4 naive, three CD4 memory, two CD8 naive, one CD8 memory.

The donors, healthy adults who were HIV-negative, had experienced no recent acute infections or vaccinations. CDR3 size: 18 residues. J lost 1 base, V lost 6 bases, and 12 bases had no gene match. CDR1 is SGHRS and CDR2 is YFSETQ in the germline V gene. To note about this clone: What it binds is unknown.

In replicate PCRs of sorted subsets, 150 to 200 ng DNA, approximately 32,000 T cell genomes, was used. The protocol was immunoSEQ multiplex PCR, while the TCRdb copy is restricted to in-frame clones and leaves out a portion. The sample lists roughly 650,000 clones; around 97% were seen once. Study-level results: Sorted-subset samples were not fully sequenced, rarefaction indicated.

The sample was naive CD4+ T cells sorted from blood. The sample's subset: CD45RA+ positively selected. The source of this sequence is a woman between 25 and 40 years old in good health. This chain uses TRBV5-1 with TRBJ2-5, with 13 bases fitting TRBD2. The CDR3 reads CASIPGLAGEVGQETQYF. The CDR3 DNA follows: TGCGCCAGCATCCCCGGACTAGCGGGAGAGGTGGGCCAAGAGACCCAGTACTTC. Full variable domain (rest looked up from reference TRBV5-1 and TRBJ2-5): KAGVTQTPRYLIKTRGQQVTLSCSPISGHRSVSWYQQTPGQGLQFLFEYFSETQRNKGNFPGRFSGRQFSNSRSEMNVSTLELGDSALYLCASIPGLAGEVGQETQYFGPGTRLLVL.